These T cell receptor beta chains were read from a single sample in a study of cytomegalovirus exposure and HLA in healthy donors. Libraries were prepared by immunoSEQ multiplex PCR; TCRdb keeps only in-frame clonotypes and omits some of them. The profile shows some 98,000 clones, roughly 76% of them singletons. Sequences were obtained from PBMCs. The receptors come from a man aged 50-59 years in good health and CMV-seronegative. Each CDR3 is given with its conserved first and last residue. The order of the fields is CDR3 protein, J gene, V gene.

CDR3aa: CASSVFGTGGTEAFF
j_gene: TRBJ1-1
v_gene: TRBV28

CDR3aa: CASSPVSGGQETQYF
j_gene: TRBJ2-5
v_gene: TRBV18

CDR3aa: CASRAQASNTEAFF
j_gene: TRBJ1-1
v_gene: TRBV2

CDR3aa: CASRTGDRFNYGYTF
j_gene: TRBJ1-2
v_gene: TRBV28

CDR3aa: CSVGQGRNEQYF
j_gene: TRBJ2-7
v_gene: TRBV29-1

CDR3aa: CASSTGNTEAFF
j_gene: TRBJ1-1
v_gene: TRBV6-5

CDR3aa: CASLPGQMNTEAFF
j_gene: TRBJ1-1
v_gene: TRBV19

CDR3aa: CASSPPGALTYEQYF
j_gene: TRBJ2-7
v_gene: TRBV18

CDR3aa: CASSLAPLGGNYEQYF
j_gene: TRBJ2-7
v_gene: TRBV5-1

CDR3aa: CAISPRAASGNNEQFF
j_gene: TRBJ2-1
v_gene: TRBV10-3

CDR3aa: CASSPGTSGLDTQYF
j_gene: TRBJ2-3
v_gene: TRBV28

CDR3aa: CRLVGGAEAFF
j_gene: TRBJ1-1
v_gene: TRBV20-1

CDR3aa: CASSFYQGDGYTF
j_gene: TRBJ1-2
v_gene: TRBV5-6

CDR3aa: CASSSLVAGRDGYTF
j_gene: TRBJ1-2
v_gene: TRBV27

CDR3aa: CASSEAGEKLFF
j_gene: TRBJ1-4
v_gene: TRBV6-5

CDR3aa: CASSDPEEQGLSNEQYF
j_gene: TRBJ2-7
v_gene: TRBV19

CDR3aa: CSVESQGLFGYTF
j_gene: TRBJ1-2
v_gene: TRBV29-1

CDR3aa: CASGDSPLHF
j_gene: TRBJ1-6
v_gene: TRBV28

CDR3aa: CASSPSAPLRETQYF
j_gene: TRBJ2-5
v_gene: TRBV18

CDR3aa: CAISESRLAGDKVISQFF
j_gene: TRBJ2-1
v_gene: TRBV10-3

CDR3aa: CASSLVGGNEQYF
j_gene: TRBJ2-7
v_gene: TRBV5-1

CDR3aa: CASSTQRTGSYEQYF
j_gene: TRBJ2-7
v_gene: TRBV4-2

CDR3aa: CASSELRTVIHEQYF
j_gene: TRBJ2-7
v_gene: TRBV6-1

CDR3aa: CASSGEGGRPKPQHF
j_gene: TRBJ1-5
v_gene: TRBV28

CDR3aa: CATLTGFGNQPQHF
j_gene: TRBJ1-5
v_gene: TRBV6-1

CDR3aa: CASSLLGGPPTEAFF
j_gene: TRBJ1-1
v_gene: TRBV7-9

CDR3aa: CASSQPLMEAGSNTEAFF
j_gene: TRBJ1-1
v_gene: TRBV4-1

CDR3aa: CASSGEGYEQYF
j_gene: .
v_gene: TRBV2

CDR3aa: CASRPRQGTNEKLFF
j_gene: TRBJ1-4
v_gene: TRBV28

CDR3aa: CASRKGQGYNEQFF
j_gene: TRBJ2-1
v_gene: TRBV6-6

CDR3aa: CASSYYRGGDEQYF
j_gene: TRBJ2-7
v_gene: TRBV7-9

CDR3aa: CASKSLAGVLYEQYF
j_gene: TRBJ2-7
v_gene: TRBV28

CDR3aa: CASRGDQPQHF
j_gene: TRBJ1-5
v_gene: TRBV6-1

CDR3aa: CASSLGQGYEQYF
j_gene: .
v_gene: TRBV28

CDR3aa: CASTQVLQGGSSYEQYF
j_gene: TRBJ2-7
v_gene: TRBV28

CDR3aa: CASSLAQGGSYEQYF
j_gene: TRBJ2-7
v_gene: TRBV5-4

CDR3aa: CASSTRSSYNEQFF
j_gene: TRBJ2-1
v_gene: TRBV11-2

CDR3aa: CASRDRGRSEAFF
j_gene: TRBJ1-1
v_gene: TRBV19